One TCR beta chain is described in this entry. The CDR3 is made up of 17 amino acids. Germline V CDR1 and CDR2: KGHSH, LQKENI. Between the trimmed V and J ends, which lost 3 bases and 1 base, there was a span of 13 bases. The record originates from a study of blood T cell repertoires in COVID-19. The table came from immunoSEQ multiplex PCR; TCRdb's copy has only in-frame clones and leaves some out. The sample lists more than 130,000 clones; 85% to 90% were seen once. This TCR was sampled from a woman in her thirties or forties with acute or convalescent COVID-19. The chain joins TRBV18 to TRBJ2-6; no clear D. Sequenced input: peripheral blood. In nucleotides, the CDR3 is TGTGCCAGCTCACCCATTCAGCCAGGTTCTGGGGCCAACGTCCTGACTTTC. This translates into CASSPIQPGSGANVLTF.